A single sample is the source of the 32 T cell receptor beta chains below, sequenced in a study of blood T cells in healthy people across ages. Together with a sample-barcoded 5' primer, a J-beta primer mix was included in a second PCR lasting 7 to 11 cycles. TCRdb ran MiXCR on the 5' RACE reads and lists one entry per CDR3 protein. Of over 550,000 distinct CDR3 sequences listed, about 30% are singletons. Specimen: blood. The receptors were sampled from a woman aged 80 or older in good health.

The rearrangement uses TRBV18 and TRBJ1-1, with D perhaps matching TRBD1 (6 bases). V lost 6 bases to trimming and J lost 1 base, with 9 bases between them. The CDR3 has 13 residues. CDR1 is KGHSH, CDR2 LQKENI, per germline. The DNA for the CDR3 is TGTGCCAGCTCGGGGGCGGGGAACACTGAAGCTTTCTTT. This translates into CASSGAGNTEAFF.

Many counts were recorded for this clonotype. The V call is TRBV5-5, the J call TRBJ2-2; 8 bases match TRBD1. Germline CDR1 is SGHKS and CDR2 is YYEKEE (reference sequence). The CDR3 is made up of 16 amino acids. V lost 2 bases and J lost 2; bases outside the gene matches: 5. The CDR3 region is CASSLRGTGNTGELFF. The CDR3 region has the DNA TGTGCCAGCAGCTTACGAGGGACAGGAAACACCGGGGAGCTGTTTTTT.

This clonotype occurred many times. The chain couples TRBV24-1 to TRBJ2-7, with 11 bases aligning to TRBD1. This CDR3 region has 14 residues. The V and J ends lost 4 bases and 6 bases, in that order; junction bases with no gene match: 4. Germline V gives CDR1 KGHDR, CDR2 SFDVKD. The CDR3 DNA follows: TGTGCCACCAGTGACACCGGGACAGGGGGCGAGCAGTACTTC. Protein: CATSDTGTGGEQYF.

This clonotype was counted many times. The rearrangement uses TRBV9 and TRBJ2-1; 8 positions match TRBD2. Per the germline V gene, CDR1 is SGDLS and CDR2 is YYNGEE. J was trimmed by 6 bases and V by 0 bases; bases with no gene match: 11. CDR3 length: 17 amino acids. In DNA, the CDR3 is TGTGCCAGCAGCGTAGGGGCGAGTAGCGGGGCTTTCAATGAGCAGTTCTTC. This translates into CASSVGASSGAFNEQFF.

This clonotype was recorded at least ten times. V gene TRBV6-6 combines with J gene TRBJ1-4, with a tentative D call TRBD1 (5 bases). There are 16 residues in the CDR3. Looked up from germline, CDR1 is MNHNY and CDR2 is SVGAGI (reference sequence). With 4 bases removed from V and 1 base from J, the gap between germline ends came to 13 bases. DNA of the CDR3: TGTGCCAGCAGTTTCGGGGGGGTCGGAACTAATGAAAAACTGTTTTTT. Translated: CASSFGGVGTNEKLFF.

This clonotype was counted many times. The chain carries TRBV3-1 and TRBJ1-5, with TRBD1 identical over 9 bases. After removal of 2 bases from V and 6 bases from J, the junction contained 8 bases not matched to a gene. Germline CDR1 is LGHDT and CDR2 is YNNKEL (reference sequence). CDR3 length: 16 residues. The CDR3 DNA follows: TGTGCCAGCAGCCAATCCTGGACAGGGGCAGGTCAGCCCCAGCATTTT. It specifies CASSQSWTGAGQPQHF.

Worth noting for this clonotype: This sequence may be a read error, since a much larger clone differs from it by one base. The rearrangement joins TRBV20-1 to TRBJ1-2, with D possibly TRBD1 on 5 matching bases. CDR1 is DFQATT, CDR2 SNEGSKA, per germline (reference sequence). The CDR3 totals 15 residues. V was shortened by 5 bases and J by 6 bases, with 22 bases between the two germline ends. CDR3 amino acids: CSALLPGGTYHGYTF. CDR3 in DNA: TGCAGTGCTCTCCTCCCGGGGGGAACCTACCATGGCTACACCTTC.

The V and J genes are TRBV29-1 and TRBJ2-2, with D perhaps assigned TRBD1 or TRBD2 (6 bases each). Germline V gene sequence: CDR1 SQVTM, CDR2 ANQGSEA. There are 14 residues in the CDR3. V was trimmed by 7 bases and J by 5 bases, leaving 17 bases between them. The CDR3 DNA reads TGCAGCGCCCGGTCTGGGGGGCGGACCGGGGAGCTGTTTTTT. Protein sequence: CSARSGGRTGELFF.

The chain has TRBV7-2 and TRBJ2-5, with D possibly TRBD1 on 6 matching bases. Germline-derived CDR1 and CDR2 are SGHTA and FQGNSA. V was shortened by 5 bases and J by 0 bases, with 13 bases between the two germline ends. CDR3 length equals 15 residues. The CDR3 loop reads CASSTRQVYQETQYF. CDR3 nucleotide sequence: TGTGCCAGCAGCACCAGACAGGTCTACCAAGAGACCCAGTACTTC.

This clonotype has at least ten counts. The chain is built from TRBV20-1 and TRBJ1-4, with TRBD1 identical over 9 bases. The CDR3 covers 13 residues. J gave up 8 bases and V 2 bases, and 3 bases lay outside the gene matches. Germline V gene lookup returns CDR1 DFQATT and CDR2 SNEGSKA (reference sequence). The DNA of the CDR3 is TGCAGTGCTAGAAAGACAGGGGGGGAAAAACTGTTTTTT. As protein: CSARKTGGEKLFF.

This clonotype showed up many times. J is TRBJ2-7 and V is TRBV6-5, with TRBD2 as a possible D gene (5 bases). From germline, CDR1 is MNHEY and CDR2 SVGAGI. Trimming shortened V by 7 bases and J by 6 bases, and 10 bases separated the two germline ends. The CDR3 is 11 residues long. In DNA form, the CDR3 reads TGTGCCAGCACCCACAGCGGCGAGCAGTACTTC. Translated, it gives CASTHSGEQYF.

Only a few counts were recorded for this clonotype. It may be a read error: a sequence one base away is much more abundant. The chain links TRBV24-1 to TRBJ2-3; TRBD2 might be the D (6 bases). CDR1 is KGHDR, CDR2 SFDVKD, per germline. V was pared by 12 bases and J by 2 bases, with 17 bases between. The CDR3 runs to 14 residues. The CDR3 loop reads CAAYSGDHTDTQYF. Written as DNA, the CDR3 is TGTGCCGCCTATTCGGGAGATCACACAGATACGCAGTATTTT.

The chain combines TRBV30 with TRBJ2-3; maybe TRBD1 (5 bases). Trimming removed 2 bases at V and 1 base at J, with 7 bases between. The CDR3 has 13 amino acids. The germline CDR1 and CDR2 sequences are GTSNPN and SVGIG (reference sequence). The CDR3 sequence is CAWSIQGTDTQYF. CDR3 DNA: TGTGCCTGGAGTATACAGGGCACAGATACGCAGTATTTT.

At least ten counts were recorded for this clonotype. The chain carries TRBV15 and TRBJ2-5; D is unresolved. V was cut by 0 bases and J by 6 bases, with 8 bases left in between. This CDR3 contains 13 residues. Germline lookup yields CDR1 LNHNV and CDR2 YYDKDF (reference sequence). The CDR3 loop is CATSRDLAQTQYF. The CDR3, as DNA: TGTGCCACCAGCAGAGATTTGGCGCAGACCCAGTACTTC.

The table lists this clonotype with many counts. The CDR3 loop reads CASSKRLGLAAKDTQYF. DNA for the CDR3: TGTGCCAGCAGTAAGAGGTTAGGACTAGCCGCGAAGGATACGCAGTATTTT. The gene calls are TRBV27 and TRBJ2-3, with 8 positions matching TRBD2. The trim removed 5 bases at V and 6 bases at J, leaving 16 bases unmatched. CDR1 is MNHEY and CDR2 is SMNVEV in the germline V gene (reference sequence). This CDR3 spans 17 amino acids.

J is TRBJ1-1 and V is TRBV5-1; D might be TRBD1 (5 bases). CDR1 and CDR2 from the germline V gene are SGHRS and YFSETQ. This CDR3 is built from 15 residues. Trimming pared 4 bases from V and 2 bases from J, leaving 15 bases between. The CDR3 DNA reads as TGCGCCAGCAGCCTAAACCAGGGAAGTAACACTGAAGCTTTCTTT. Its protein product is CASSLNQGSNTEAFF.

This clonotype came up many times. This rearrangement joins TRBV7-3 to TRBJ2-5; maybe TRBD1 (6 bases). Germline loops: CDR1 SGHTA, CDR2 FQGTGA. This CDR3 spans 16 amino acids. Deletions cut 6 bases from V and 4 bases from J, with 21 bases between. This CDR3 reads CASRDTGIVGPETQYF. DNA of the CDR3: TGTGCCAGCAGGGATACAGGGATAGTGGGGCCAGAGACCCAGTACTTC.

In the case of this clonotype: Since a much larger clone is just one base distant, this may be a read error. V gene TRBV6-5 combines with J gene TRBJ2-7, with D unresolved. The CDR3 has 14 amino acids. Trimming pared 0 bases from V and 3 bases from J, leaving 9 bases between. The germline gives CDR1 MNHEY, CDR2 SVGAGI. Here the CDR3 DNA reads TGTGCCAGCAGTTACTCTGCAGAAGGCTACGAGCAGTACTTC. The encoded protein is CASSYSAEGYEQYF.

In this sample, this clonotype turned up a few times. The chain has TRBV2 and TRBJ2-5; 8 bases match TRBD2. The V gene's germline CDR1 is SNHLY and CDR2 FYNNEI. CDR3 length: 15 residues. The trim removed 5 bases at V and 5 bases at J, leaving 10 bases unmatched. The CDR3 spells CASSPFNGGAETQYF. CDR3 DNA: TGTGCCAGCAGTCCCTTTAACGGGGGGGCGGAGACCCAGTACTTC.

As for this clonotype: One base away lies a much larger clone, so this may be a sequencing read error. The chain combines TRBV5-8 with TRBJ2-1; D may be TRBD2 (6 bases). The CDR3 sequence is 17 residues long. CDR1 and CDR2 from the germline V gene are SGHTS and YDEGEE. Trimming took 0 bases from V and 0 from J, leaving 13 bases between them. The CDR3 sequence is CASSLARLAHSYNEQFF. The DNA for the CDR3 is TGTGCCAGCAGCTTGGCTCGGCTAGCGCACTCCTACAATGAGCAGTTCTTC.

In its sample, this clonotype was seen a few times. A junction boundary mismatches the germline segment, possibly from a read error. J is TRBJ2-1 and V is TRBV2; 9 bases fit TRBD1. The CDR3 sequence is 15 residues long. Germline V CDR1 and CDR2: SNHLY, FYNNEI. The CDR3 nucleotides are TGTGCCAGCAGTGAAGGGACAGGGGCCTACAATGAGCAGGTTTTC. Translation: CASSEGTGAYNEQVF.

This clonotype showed up many times. The chain carries TRBV18 and TRBJ2-3; tentatively, D is TRBD1 (5 bases). CDR3 size: 15 residues. Germline V lookup: CDR1 KGHSH, CDR2 LQKENI. The V end was cut by 1 base, the J end by 6 bases, with 14 bases between. For the CDR3, the DNA is TGTGCCAGCTCACCACGGTCAGGGCCCCAGGATACGCAGTATTTT. This codes for CASSPRSGPQDTQYF.

The chain joins TRBV20-1 to TRBJ1-1, with 12 bases fitting TRBD1. Germline CDR1 is DFQATT and CDR2 is SNEGSKA (reference sequence). The length of the CDR3 is 17 residues. V lost 5 bases, J lost 2 bases, and 12 bases stayed unmatched. The CDR3 sequence is CSARLRDRGLGNTEAFF. The CDR3 DNA sequence: TGCAGTGCTCGACTCCGGGACAGGGGGCTGGGAAACACTGAAGCTTTCTTT.

As regards this clonotype: A read error may be the cause here, since a much bigger clone is one base away. The chain carries TRBV20-1 and TRBJ2-7, with D maybe TRBD1 (6 bases). Germline V gene sequence: CDR1 DFQATT, CDR2 SNEGSKA (reference sequence). The CDR3 has 13 residues. V lost 0 bases to trimming and J lost 7 bases, with 13 bases between them. Here the CDR3 DNA reads TGCAGTGCTAGAGAGGGGGCCCTCAATGAGCAGTACTTC. Residues: CSAREGALNEQYF.

The table lists this clonotype with a few counts. The rearrangement links TRBV19 to TRBJ1-5; 9 positions agree with TRBD1. The CDR3 is made up of 14 amino acids. Germline V gene data show CDR1 as LNHDA and CDR2 as SQIVND (reference sequence). With 5 bases clipped from V and 7 bases from J, the junction kept 6 bases outside the gene matches. CDR3 DNA: TGTGCCAGTAGTGAGACAGGGGGAAACCAGCCCCAGCATTTT. This gives the protein CASSETGGNQPQHF.

CDR3 sequence reads: CASVWGQGSGEQFF. The CDR3 nucleotides are TGTGCCAGCGTCTGGGGGCAGGGTAGTGGTGAGCAGTTCTTC. This sequence joins TRBV5-5 and TRBJ2-1; perhaps TRBD1 as D (6 bases). The germline V gene has CDR1 SGHKS and CDR2 YYEKEE (reference sequence). The CDR3 is made up of 14 amino acids. V gave up 7 bases and J gave up 9 bases, with 20 bases separating them.

The chain recombines TRBV5-1 with TRBJ2-7; 7 bases map to TRBD1. The CDR3 covers 14 residues. V lost 6 bases and J lost 6; bases outside the gene matches: 12. Germline V gene sequence: CDR1 SGHRS, CDR2 YFSETQ. The CDR3 nucleotides read TGCGCCAGCACACCGAATACAGGGGTTGTCGAGCAGTACTTC. It yields the protein CASTPNTGVVEQYF.

The gene calls are TRBV11-2 and TRBJ1-2; 7 positions match TRBD1. This CDR3 is 13 amino acids long. CDR1 is SGHAT, CDR2 FQNNGV, per germline. The junction had 6 bases not matched to a gene; V was cut back by 6 bases and J by 5 bases. In DNA, the CDR3 is TGTGCCAGCAGGGCGGGACAGCAGTATGGCTACACCTTC. As protein: CASRAGQQYGYTF. The complete variable domain, with remaining parts taken from reference TRBV11-2 and TRBJ1-2, reads EAGVAQSPRYKIIEKRQSVAFWCNPISGHATLYWYQQILGQGPKLLIQFQNNGVVDDSQLPKDRFSAERLKGVDSTLKIQPAKLEDSAVYLCASRAGQQYGYTFGSGTRLTVV.

The chain joins TRBV27 to TRBJ1-6, with 8 bases matching TRBD1. The length of the CDR3 is 16 residues. Looked up from germline, CDR1 is MNHEY and CDR2 is SMNVEV (reference sequence). The trim removed 6 bases at V and 7 bases at J, leaving 11 bases unmatched. CDR3 protein: CASSSTQGARNSPLHF. The CDR3 DNA follows: TGTGCCAGCAGCTCTACCCAGGGGGCAAGAAATTCACCCCTCCACTTT.

In its sample, this clonotype was seen many times. The chain recombines TRBV12-3 or TRBV12-4 with TRBJ2-1; D not certain. V lost 3 bases to trimming and J lost 4 bases, with 10 bases between them. The CDR3 runs to 14 residues. The CDR3 loop reads CASSFGRKYNEQFF. The DNA for the CDR3 is TGTGCCAGCAGTTTTGGGCGGAAATACAATGAGCAGTTCTTC.

For the CDR3, the DNA is TGCGCCAGCAGTTTGGACACCTCGGAGACCCAGTACTTC. It encodes CASSLDTSETQYF. The chain links TRBV10-1 to TRBJ2-5; TRBD1 is a possible D gene (5 bases). CDR3 size: 13 residues. V lost 5 bases and J 5 bases, leaving 12 bases between the germline ends. Germline lookup yields CDR1 WNHNN and CDR2 SYGVQD (reference sequence).

This clonotype was observed a few times. Being one base from a much bigger clone, this may be a read error. The gene calls are TRBV6-5 and TRBJ2-6; D may match TRBD1 or TRBD2 (5 bases each). The length of the CDR3 is 18 residues. Looked up from germline, CDR1 is MNHEY and CDR2 is SVGAGI. The CDR3 spells CASSYSGRMSSGANVRTF. As DNA, the CDR3 is TGTGCCAGCAGTTACAGCGGACGGATGAGCTCTGGGGCCAACGTCCGGACTTTC.